These 29 T cell receptor beta chains share one sample of origin, sequenced in a study of vaccination effects on CD4 cells after COVID-19. ViraFEST used viral peptide pools to expand antigen-specific CD4+ T cells before sequencing. Having been cultured for around nine days, the cells underwent CD4+ T cell isolation. Vaccine administered to participants consisted of two doses of either BNT162b2 or mRNA-1273. No antigen is known for these receptors. Sequencing used immunoSEQ multiplex PCR; TCRdb keeps in-frame clones, though not all of them. Found here are around 30,000 clones, 70% to 75% of them singletons; the top ten hold roughly 15%. The source was CD4+ T cells from PBMCs cultured with HCoV-229E spike peptides, collected after COVID-19 vaccination. The receptor set was obtained from a human donor who received a COVID-19 vaccine.

This clone was seen a few times. The J gene is TRBJ2-7, the V gene TRBV4-1; the match to TRBD2 covers 12 bases. Germline trimming cut 3 bases from V and 4 bases from J; bases unmatched to any gene: 7. Germline V gene lookup returns CDR1 MGHRA and CDR2 YSYEKL. This CDR3 comprises 16 residues. The CDR3, as DNA: TGCGCCAGCAGCCAGATTGGACTAGCGGGAAATTACGAGCAGTACTTC. It specifies CASSQIGLAGNYEQYF.

The chain combines TRBV30 with TRBJ2-2; 7 bases map to TRBD1. J lost 4 bases, V lost 0 bases, and 14 bases had no gene match. The CDR3 has 18 amino acids. Germline lookup yields CDR1 GTSNPN and CDR2 SVGIG (reference sequence). CDR3 bases: TGTGCCTGGAGTGTACTAAGCTTCGGGACAGTACTCACCGGGGAGCTGTTTTTT. Its protein is CAWSVLSFGTVLTGELFF.

The chain employs TRBV7-6 and TRBJ1-5; the D gene is possibly TRBD1 (5 bases). Trimming shortened V by 5 bases and J by 10 bases, and 15 bases separated the two germline ends. The CDR3 totals 13 residues. Germline CDR1 and CDR2: SGHVS and FNYEAQ. The CDR3 nucleotides read TGTGCCAGCAGCGTAGACAGCCAGCGTCCCCAGCATTTT. Translation: CASSVDSQRPQHF.

The gene calls are TRBV9 and TRBJ1-2, with unresolved D. This CDR3 comprises 14 residues. CDR1 and CDR2 (germline): SGDLS, YYNGEE. Trimming cost V 3 bases and J 9 bases, with 18 bases left between them. The CDR3 DNA sequence: TGTGCCAGCAGCGCACGGGGAGATGGGTTAAGCTACACCTTC. Its translation is CASSARGDGLSYTF.

This clone has only a few counts. This sample also contains other DNA sequences that code for the same CDR3. V usage is TRBV4-1 and J usage is TRBJ2-3; D remains unclear. Deletions cut 1 base from V and 2 bases from J, with 13 bases between. Germline V gene lookup returns CDR1 MGHRA and CDR2 YSYEKL. The CDR3 contains 16 residues. The CDR3 DNA is TGCGCCAGCAGCCAAGTTGATCTCGGATTCACAGATACGCAGTATTTT. Protein sequence: CASSQVDLGFTDTQYF.

This clone was counted a few times. This sequence joins TRBV5-1 and TRBJ1-5; D not certain. Germline V gives CDR1 SGHRS, CDR2 YFSETQ. The CDR3 loop spans 13 amino acids. V was shortened by 3 bases and J by 4 bases, with 8 bases between the two germline ends. CDR3 sequence (DNA): TGCGCCAGCAGCTCGGAGGTTAATCAGCCCCAGCATTTT. Its protein is CASSSEVNQPQHF.

The V and J genes are TRBV15 and TRBJ2-7, with a tentative D call TRBD2 (5 bases). Germline CDR1 reads LNHNV; CDR2 reads YYDKDF (reference sequence). The length of the CDR3 is 14 residues. V was shortened by 0 bases and J by 2 bases, with 8 bases between the two germline ends. The CDR3 DNA is TGTGCCACCAGCAGAGACGTCGGGGCCTACGAGCAGTACTTC. Amino acids: CATSRDVGAYEQYF.

This clone was seen just once. The chain carries TRBV27 and TRBJ2-1; 11 nucleotides align to TRBD2. With 8 bases clipped from V and 6 bases from J, the junction kept 12 bases outside the gene matches. The CDR3 covers 16 residues. CDR1 and CDR2 (germline): MNHEY, SMNVEV (reference sequence). CDR3: CASVTVGTSGINEQFF. The CDR3 DNA reads TGTGCCAGCGTTACCGTCGGGACTAGCGGAATCAATGAGCAGTTCTTC.

This sequence joins TRBV29-1 and TRBJ1-1, with a weak D call TRBD1 (5 bases). This CDR3 spans 13 amino acids. Deletions cut 1 base from V and 6 bases from J, with 12 bases between. Germline loops: CDR1 SQVTM, CDR2 ANQGSEA. The CDR3 DNA sequence: TGCAGCGTTGAAGGTGGACATGAGGCTGAAGCTTTCTTT. Translated, it gives CSVEGGHEAEAFF.

V is TRBV3-1 (or the pseudogene TRBV3-2) and J is TRBJ2-2; D may be TRBD1 (5 bases). The germline CDR1 and CDR2 sequences are LGHDT and YNNKEL (reference sequence). The V end was cut by 4 bases, the J end by 7 bases, with 16 bases between. The CDR3 extends over 15 amino acids. CDR3 DNA sequence: TGTGCCAGCAGCCGGGGCCCTATAGAGAGCGGGGAGCTGTTTTTT. Amino acid sequence: CASSRGPIESGELFF.

This clone came up a few times. The J gene is TRBJ2-1, the V gene TRBV11-2; D call uncertain. Germline V gene lookup returns CDR1 SGHAT and CDR2 FQNNGV. The CDR3 consists of 15 residues. Trimming shortened V by 5 bases and J by 1 base, and 12 bases separated the two germline ends. The CDR3 here is CASSVLGRSYNEQFF. The CDR3 DNA follows: TGTGCCAGCAGCGTCCTCGGTAGATCCTACAATGAGCAGTTCTTC.

J is TRBJ1-5 and V is TRBV5-5, with D maybe TRBD1 (5 bases). Per germline, CDR1 SGHKS and CDR2 YYEKEE (reference sequence). Trimming shortened V by 1 base and J by 9 bases, and 14 bases separated the two germline ends. This CDR3 region has 14 residues. CDR3 DNA: TGTGCCAGCAGCTTGTCAGGGCGTCGGGCGCCCCAGCATTTT. Protein: CASSLSGRRAPQHF. Complete variable domain (other parts from reference TRBV5-5 and TRBJ1-5): DAGVTQSPTHLIKTRGQQVTLRCSPISGHKSVSWYQQVLGQGPQFIFQYYEKEERGRGNFPDRFSARQFPNYSSELNVNALLLGDSALYLCASSLSGRRAPQHFGDGTRLSIL.

The count of this clone is one. The chain couples TRBV4-1 to TRBJ1-4; TRBD1 might be the D (6 bases). V lost 2 bases and J 0 bases, leaving 19 bases between the germline ends. Germline values: CDR1 MGHRA, CDR2 YSYEKL. The CDR3 contains 19 residues. CDR3 protein: CASSQYTRGMVATNEKLFF. As DNA, the CDR3 is TGCGCCAGCAGCCAATATACGAGGGGGATGGTTGCAACTAATGAAAAACTGTTTTTT.

This sequence joins TRBV6-2 or TRBV6-3 and TRBJ2-7; maybe TRBD2 (6 bases). There are 14 residues in the CDR3. The germline V gene has CDR1 MNHEY and CDR2 SVGEGT. Trimming stripped 4 bases from V and 2 bases from J, with 12 bases between. In DNA, the CDR3 is TGTGCCAGCAGTTTCCAGCGGGCAACCTACGAGCAGTACTTC. Its protein is CASSFQRATYEQYF.

V gene TRBV5-4 combines with J gene TRBJ2-7; 14 bases map to TRBD2. Germline assignment: CDR1 SGHNT and CDR2 YYREEE (reference sequence). This CDR3 has 17 amino acids. After removal of 4 bases from V and 5 bases from J, the junction contained 11 bases not matched to a gene. The CDR3 here is CASSSGLAGGILNEQYF. The CDR3 region has the DNA TGTGCCAGCAGCAGTGGACTAGCGGGAGGTATTCTAAACGAGCAGTACTTC.

The chain combines TRBV20-1 with TRBJ2-7; possible D gene TRBD2, 6 bases. Germline V gene data show CDR1 as DFQATT and CDR2 as SNEGSKA (reference sequence). This CDR3 is 11 amino acids long. Trimming took off 3 bases at V and 10 bases at J, with 13 bases between the two ends. This CDR3 reads CSARGTGVQYF. The CDR3 coding sequence is TGCAGTGCTAGGGGCACGGGGGTCCAGTACTTC.

The CDR3 region is CASSGPGQGVYEQYF. In nucleotides, the CDR3 is TGTGCCAGCAGTGGTCCCGGACAGGGGGTCTACGAGCAGTACTTC. The chain is built from TRBV6-2 or TRBV6-3 and TRBJ2-7; 10 positions match TRBD1. V lost 5 bases and J lost 3; bases outside the gene matches: 7. Germline values: CDR1 MNHEY, CDR2 SVGEGT. The CDR3 covers 15 residues.

The chain couples TRBV6-5 to TRBJ1-2, with 9 bases identical to TRBD1. J lost 7 bases, V lost 6 bases, and 9 bases had no gene match. CDR1 and CDR2 from the germline V gene are MNHEY and SVGAGI. The CDR3 extends over 14 amino acids. The CDR3 sequence is CASRRDRVVGGYTF. In DNA form, the CDR3 reads TGTGCCAGCAGGAGGGACAGGGTGGTCGGTGGCTACACCTTC.

V is TRBV24-1 and J is TRBJ2-2; D gene unclear. CDR1 and CDR2 (germline): KGHDR, SFDVKD. This CDR3 has 14 amino acids. With 3 bases removed from V and 5 bases from J, the gap between germline ends came to 9 bases. The CDR3 region is CATSDPLRTGELFF. CDR3 sequence (DNA): TGTGCCACCAGTGATCCTCTTCGGACCGGGGAGCTGTTTTTT.

The chain links TRBV18 to TRBJ2-1; no reliable D call. Trimming cost V 6 bases and J 5 bases, with 5 bases left between them. Looked up from germline, CDR1 is KGHSH and CDR2 is LQKENI. CDR3 length: 11 amino acids. CDR3 sequence: CASSPDNEQFF. In DNA, the CDR3 is TGTGCCAGCTCGCCAGACAATGAGCAGTTCTTC.

For the CDR3, the DNA is TGTGCCAGCAGCCCAAGGCTAGCGGGAGCGGACAATGAGCAGTTCTTC. As protein: CASSPRLAGADNEQFF. This chain links TRBV25-1 with TRBJ2-1; 10 nucleotides align to TRBD2. The V and J ends lost 6 bases and 5 bases, in that order; junction bases with no gene match: 10. The germline V gene encodes CDR1 MGHDK and CDR2 SYGVNS. This CDR3 has 16 amino acids.

In its sample, this clone was seen once. The CDR3 sequence is CAWSGQGGELFF. As DNA, the CDR3 is TGTGCCTGGAGTGGACAGGGCGGGGAGCTGTTTTTT. The chain carries TRBV30 and TRBJ2-2; 7 nucleotides align to TRBD1. The CDR3 contains 12 residues. Germline V gives CDR1 GTSNPN, CDR2 SVGIG (reference sequence). J lost 7 bases, V lost 1 base, and 0 bases had no gene match. Supplemented by reference TRBV30 and TRBJ2-2, the full variable domain reads SQTIHQWPATLVQPVGSPLSLECTVEGTSNPNLYWYRQAAGRGLQLLFYSVGIGQISSEVPQNLSASRPQDRQFILSSKKLLLSDSGFYLCAWSGQGGELFFGEGSRLTVL.

V gene TRBV19 combines with J gene TRBJ1-5, with 7 bases that match TRBD1. With 1 base clipped from V and 9 bases from J, the junction kept 9 bases outside the gene matches. This CDR3 has 15 residues. Germline CDR1 LNHDA, CDR2 SQIVND (reference sequence). The CDR3 region is CASSIGVTGRGPQHF. Written as DNA, the CDR3 is TGTGCCAGTAGTATAGGGGTGACAGGGAGGGGGCCCCAGCATTTT.

The V and J genes are TRBV7-2 and TRBJ1-2; unclear D gene. The germline V gene encodes CDR1 SGHTA and CDR2 FQGNSA. The CDR3 has 14 residues. With 4 bases removed from V and 6 bases from J, the gap between germline ends came to 15 bases. CDR3 in DNA: TGTGCCAGCAGCTCCGGGCAACGGGCCAATGGCTACACCTTC. As protein: CASSSGQRANGYTF.

The chain has TRBV28 and TRBJ1-4; TRBD1 matches at 8 bases. The ends lost 9 bases at V and 4 bases at J; junction bases unmatched: 10. Per germline, CDR1 MDHEN and CDR2 SYDVKM. The CDR3 covers 15 residues. DNA for the CDR3: TGTGCCAGTCAAGAAATTACAGGGGGTAATGAAAAACTGTTTTTT. Protein product: CASQEITGGNEKLFF.

This clone was observed a few times. The V call is TRBV2, the J call TRBJ1-1; a weak D match, TRBD1 (5 bases). This CDR3 is built from 15 residues. CDR1 is SNHLY and CDR2 is FYNNEI in the germline V gene. The germline V and J ends were trimmed by 0 bases and 5 bases, with 13 bases remaining between them. CDR3 sequence reads: CASSEAYRDGTEAFF. In nucleotides, the CDR3 is TGTGCCAGCAGTGAAGCGTATAGGGACGGTACTGAAGCTTTCTTT. The full variable domain, with the rest looked up from reference TRBV2 and TRBJ1-1, is EPEVTQTPSHQVTQMGQEVILRCVPISNHLYFYWYRQILGQKVEFLVSFYNNEISEKSEIFDDQFSVERPDGSNFTLKIRSTKLEDSAMYFCASSEAYRDGTEAFFGQGTRLTVV.

The rearrangement uses TRBV10-3 and TRBJ1-6; D is possibly TRBD1 (6 bases). V shed 2 bases and J shed 9 bases, with 14 bases lying between them. The V gene's germline CDR1 is ENHRY and CDR2 SYGVKD. This CDR3 contains 15 residues. CDR3 in DNA: TGTGCCATCAGTGAGGCGGGGGGCAGAGGTTCACCCCTCCACTTT. Translated: CAISEAGGRGSPLHF.

The chain links TRBV4-1 to TRBJ1-2; the match to TRBD1 covers 8 bases. With 1 base clipped from V and 3 bases from J, the junction kept 4 bases outside the gene matches. The CDR3 length is 15 residues. Germline loops: CDR1 MGHRA, CDR2 YSYEKL. For the CDR3, the DNA is TGCGCCAGCAGCCAAGTGGACAGGGAGGACTATGGCTACACCTTC. Protein: CASSQVDREDYGYTF.

The rearrangement uses TRBV7-2 and TRBJ2-5; 9 nucleotides align to TRBD1. Trimming took 5 bases from V and 4 from J; bases not matched to a gene: 5. The CDR3 runs 14 residues. The germline V gene has CDR1 SGHTA and CDR2 FQGNSA. The DNA for the CDR3 is TGTGCCAGCAGCACAAACAGGGGGCGAGAGACCCAGTACTTC. It yields the protein CASSTNRGRETQYF.